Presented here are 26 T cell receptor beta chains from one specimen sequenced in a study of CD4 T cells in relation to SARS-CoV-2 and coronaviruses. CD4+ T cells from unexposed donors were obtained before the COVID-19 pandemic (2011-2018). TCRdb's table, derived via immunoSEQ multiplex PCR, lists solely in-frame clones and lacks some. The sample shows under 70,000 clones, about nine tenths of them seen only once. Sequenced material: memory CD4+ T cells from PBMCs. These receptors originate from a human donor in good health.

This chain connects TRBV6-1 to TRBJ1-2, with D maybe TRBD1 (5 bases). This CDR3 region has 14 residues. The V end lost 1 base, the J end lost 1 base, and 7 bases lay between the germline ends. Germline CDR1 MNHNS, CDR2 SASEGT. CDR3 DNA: TGTGCCAGCAGTGAAGGGGGGGTTAACTATGGCTACACCTTC. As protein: CASSEGGVNYGYTF.

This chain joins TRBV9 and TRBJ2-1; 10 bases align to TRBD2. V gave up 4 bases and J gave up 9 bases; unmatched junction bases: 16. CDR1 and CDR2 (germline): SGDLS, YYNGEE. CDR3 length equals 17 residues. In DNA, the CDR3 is TGTGCCAGCAGCCCGACGAGCGGAGCGGGAGGGCCCGGTGAGCAGTTCTTC. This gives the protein CASSPTSGAGGPGEQFF.

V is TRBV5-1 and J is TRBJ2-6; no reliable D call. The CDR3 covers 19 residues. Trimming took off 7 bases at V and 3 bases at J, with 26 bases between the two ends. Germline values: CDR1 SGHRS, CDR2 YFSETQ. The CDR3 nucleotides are TGCGCCAGCGCCTTCCACACCGCTCTCATCTTAGGTGGGGCCAACGTCCTGACTTTC. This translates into CASAFHTALILGGANVLTF.

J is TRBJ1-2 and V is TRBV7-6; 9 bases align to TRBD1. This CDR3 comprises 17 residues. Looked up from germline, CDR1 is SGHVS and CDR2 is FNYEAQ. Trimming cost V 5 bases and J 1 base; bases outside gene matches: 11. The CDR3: CASSRTFGTGYNYGYTF. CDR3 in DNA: TGTGCCAGCAGCCGCACATTCGGGACAGGGTATAACTATGGCTACACCTTC.

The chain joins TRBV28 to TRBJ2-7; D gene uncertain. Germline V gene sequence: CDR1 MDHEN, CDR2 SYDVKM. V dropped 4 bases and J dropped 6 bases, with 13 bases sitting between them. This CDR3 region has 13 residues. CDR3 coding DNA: TGTGCCAGCAGTTCGACACCCCGTGGCGAGCAGTACTTC. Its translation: CASSSTPRGEQYF. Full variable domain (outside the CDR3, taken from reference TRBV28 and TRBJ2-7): DVKVTQSSRYLVKRTGEKVFLECVQDMDHENMFWYRQDPGLGLRLIYFSYDVKMKEKGDIPEGYSVSREKKERFSLILESASTNQTSMYLCASSSTPRGEQYFGPGTRLTVT.

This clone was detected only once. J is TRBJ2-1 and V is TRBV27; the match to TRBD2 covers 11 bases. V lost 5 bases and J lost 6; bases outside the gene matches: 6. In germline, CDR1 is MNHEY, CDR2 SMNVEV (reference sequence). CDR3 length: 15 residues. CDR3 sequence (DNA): TGTGCCAGCAGTCCGCTAGCGGGAGGTGGCAATGAGCAGTTCTTC. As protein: CASSPLAGGGNEQFF.

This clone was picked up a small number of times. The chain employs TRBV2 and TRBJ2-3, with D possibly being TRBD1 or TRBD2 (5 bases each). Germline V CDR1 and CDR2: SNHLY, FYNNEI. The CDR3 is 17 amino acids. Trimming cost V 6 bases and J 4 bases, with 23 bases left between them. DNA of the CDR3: TGTGCCAGCAGGGGCGGAGGTCGAGGGGCTCAGGCAGATACGCAGTATTTT. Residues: CASRGGGRGAQADTQYF.

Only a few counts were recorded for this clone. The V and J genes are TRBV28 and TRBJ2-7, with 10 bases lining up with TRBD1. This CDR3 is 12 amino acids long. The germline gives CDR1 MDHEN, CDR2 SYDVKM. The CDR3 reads CGSGTGAPPQYF. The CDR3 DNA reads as TGTGGTTCCGGGACAGGGGCCCCCCCCCAGTACTTC.

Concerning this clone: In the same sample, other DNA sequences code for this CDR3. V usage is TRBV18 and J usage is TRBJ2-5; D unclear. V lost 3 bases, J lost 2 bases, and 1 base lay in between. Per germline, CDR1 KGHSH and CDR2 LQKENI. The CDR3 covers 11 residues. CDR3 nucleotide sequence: TGTGCCAGCTCACCGCAAGAGACCCAGTACTTC. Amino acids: CASSPQETQYF.

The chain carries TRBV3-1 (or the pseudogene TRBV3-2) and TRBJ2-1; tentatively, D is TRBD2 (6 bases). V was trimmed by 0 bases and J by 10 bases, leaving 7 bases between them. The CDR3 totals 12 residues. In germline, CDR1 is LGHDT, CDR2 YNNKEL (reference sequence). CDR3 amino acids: CASSQEGREQFF. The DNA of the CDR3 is TGTGCCAGCAGCCAAGAGGGGAGGGAGCAGTTCTTC.

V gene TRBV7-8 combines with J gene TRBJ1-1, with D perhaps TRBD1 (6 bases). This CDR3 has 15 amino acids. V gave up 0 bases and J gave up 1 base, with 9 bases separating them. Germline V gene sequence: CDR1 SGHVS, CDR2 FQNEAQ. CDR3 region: CASSLAPGANTEAFF. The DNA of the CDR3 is TGTGCCAGCAGCTTAGCGCCAGGGGCGAACACTGAAGCTTTCTTT.

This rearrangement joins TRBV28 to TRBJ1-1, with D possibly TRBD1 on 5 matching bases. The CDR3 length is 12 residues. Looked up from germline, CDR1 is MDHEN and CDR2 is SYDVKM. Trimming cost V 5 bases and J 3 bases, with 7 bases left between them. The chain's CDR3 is CASSVQDTEAFF. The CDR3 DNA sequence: TGTGCCAGCAGTGTACAGGACACTGAAGCTTTCTTT.

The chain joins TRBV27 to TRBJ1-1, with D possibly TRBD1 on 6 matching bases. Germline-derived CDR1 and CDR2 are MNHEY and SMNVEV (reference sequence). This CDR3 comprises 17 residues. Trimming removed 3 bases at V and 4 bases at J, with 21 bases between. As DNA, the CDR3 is TGTGCCAGCAGTTTCCGGATTCAAAGTGGGGGGCGCACTGAAGCTTTCTTT. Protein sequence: CASSFRIQSGGRTEAFF.

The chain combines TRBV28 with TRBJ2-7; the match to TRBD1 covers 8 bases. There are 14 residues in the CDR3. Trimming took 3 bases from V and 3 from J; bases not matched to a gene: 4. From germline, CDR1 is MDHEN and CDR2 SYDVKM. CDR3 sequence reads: CASSLTGQGYEQYF. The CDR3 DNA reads TGTGCCAGCAGTTTGACCGGACAGGGCTACGAGCAGTACTTC.

This CDR3 reads CATSRDGLVLDEQFF. In DNA form, the CDR3 reads TGTGCCACCAGCAGAGATGGACTAGTTTTAGATGAGCAGTTCTTC. The chain couples TRBV15 to TRBJ2-1, with TRBD2 matching 7 bases. The CDR3 has 15 residues. V was pared by 0 bases and J by 8 bases, with 7 bases of the junction left unmatched. CDR1 is LNHNV, CDR2 YYDKDF, per germline (reference sequence).

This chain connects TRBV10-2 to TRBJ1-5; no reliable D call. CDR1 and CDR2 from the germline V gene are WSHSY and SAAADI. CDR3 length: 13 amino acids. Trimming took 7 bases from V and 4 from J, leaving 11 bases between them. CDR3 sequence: CASTDGGNQPQHF. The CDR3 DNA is TGCGCCAGCACCGACGGAGGAAATCAGCCCCAGCATTTT.

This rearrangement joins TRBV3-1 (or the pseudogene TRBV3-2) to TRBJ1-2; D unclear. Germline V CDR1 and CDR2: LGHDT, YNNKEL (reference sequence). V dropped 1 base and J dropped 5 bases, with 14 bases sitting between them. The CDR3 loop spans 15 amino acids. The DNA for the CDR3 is TGTGCCAGCAGCCAAGGGAACAGTGCGAAATATGGCTACACCTTC. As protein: CASSQGNSAKYGYTF.

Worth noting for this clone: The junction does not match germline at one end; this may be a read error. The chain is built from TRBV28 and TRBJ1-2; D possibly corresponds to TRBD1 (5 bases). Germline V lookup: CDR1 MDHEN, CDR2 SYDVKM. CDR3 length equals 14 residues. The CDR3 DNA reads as TGTGCCAGCATGGGGGGAGGACCCGTCTATGTCTACACCTTC. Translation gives CASMGGGPVYVYTF.

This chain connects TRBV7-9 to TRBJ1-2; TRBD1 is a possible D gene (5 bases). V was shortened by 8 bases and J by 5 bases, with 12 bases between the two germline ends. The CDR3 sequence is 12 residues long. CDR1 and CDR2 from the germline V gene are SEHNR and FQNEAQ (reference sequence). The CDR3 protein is CASFRTTYGYTF. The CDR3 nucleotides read TGTGCCAGCTTCCGGACAACTTATGGCTACACCTTC.

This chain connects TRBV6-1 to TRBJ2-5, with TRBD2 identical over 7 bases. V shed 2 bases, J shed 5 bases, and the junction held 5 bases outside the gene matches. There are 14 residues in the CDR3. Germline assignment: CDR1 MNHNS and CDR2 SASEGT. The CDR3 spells CASSERAGVETQYF. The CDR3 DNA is TGTGCCAGCAGTGAACGGGCGGGAGTGGAGACCCAGTACTTC.

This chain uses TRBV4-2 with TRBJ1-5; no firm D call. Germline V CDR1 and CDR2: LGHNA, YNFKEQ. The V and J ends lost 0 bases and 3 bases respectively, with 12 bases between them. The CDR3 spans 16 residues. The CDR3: CASSQDFNGPNQPQHF. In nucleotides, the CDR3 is TGTGCCAGCAGCCAAGATTTTAACGGCCCCAATCAGCCCCAGCATTTT.

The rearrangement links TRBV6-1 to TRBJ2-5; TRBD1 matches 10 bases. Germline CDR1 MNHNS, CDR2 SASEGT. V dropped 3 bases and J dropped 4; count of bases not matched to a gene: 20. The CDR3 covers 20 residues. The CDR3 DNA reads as TGTGCCAGCAGTGATTATGGAGACAGGGGGCGTTGGGGACTAGGAGAGACCCAGTACTTC. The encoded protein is CASSDYGDRGRWGLGETQYF.

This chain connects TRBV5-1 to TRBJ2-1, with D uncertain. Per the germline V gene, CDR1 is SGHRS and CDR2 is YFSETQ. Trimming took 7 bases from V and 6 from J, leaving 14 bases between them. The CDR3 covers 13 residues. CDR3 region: CASYEDRSNEQFF. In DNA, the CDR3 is TGCGCCAGCTACGAGGATAGAAGCAATGAGCAGTTCTTC.

The CDR3 region is CASTMSSTNYGYTF. Here the CDR3 DNA reads TGTGCCAGCACTATGAGTAGCACTAACTATGGCTACACCTTC. The chain couples TRBV6-6 to TRBJ1-2, with no clear D. CDR3 length: 14 residues. Trimming removed 7 bases from V and 0 bases from J, with 12 bases in between. Germline V CDR1 and CDR2: MNHNY, SVGAGI (reference sequence).

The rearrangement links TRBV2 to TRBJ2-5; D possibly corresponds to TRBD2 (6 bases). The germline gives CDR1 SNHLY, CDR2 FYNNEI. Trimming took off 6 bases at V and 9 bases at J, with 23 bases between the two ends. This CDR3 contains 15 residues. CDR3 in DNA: TGTGCCAGCAGAAAAGAGGCGGGGCCCCAGGAGGCCCAGTACTTC. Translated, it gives CASRKEAGPQEAQYF.

CDR3 bases: TGCGCCAGCAGCCCGGGACTAGCTCTCTCAGGGACCCAGTACTTC. It yields the protein CASSPGLALSGTQYF. The gene calls are TRBV4-1 and TRBJ2-5; 9 nucleotides align to TRBD2. The CDR3 is 15 amino acids. The junction had 10 bases not matched to a gene; V was cut back by 4 bases and J by 7 bases. Germline loops: CDR1 MGHRA, CDR2 YSYEKL.